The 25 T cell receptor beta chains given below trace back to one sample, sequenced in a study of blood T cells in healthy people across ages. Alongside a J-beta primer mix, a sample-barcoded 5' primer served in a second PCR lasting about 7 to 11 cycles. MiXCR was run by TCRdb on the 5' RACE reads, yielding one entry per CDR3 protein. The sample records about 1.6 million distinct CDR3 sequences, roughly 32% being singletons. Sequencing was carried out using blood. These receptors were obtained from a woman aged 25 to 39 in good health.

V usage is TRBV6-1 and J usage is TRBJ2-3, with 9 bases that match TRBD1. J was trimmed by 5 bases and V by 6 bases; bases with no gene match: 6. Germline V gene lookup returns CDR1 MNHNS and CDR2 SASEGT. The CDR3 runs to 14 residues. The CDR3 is CASRLDRGGDTQYF. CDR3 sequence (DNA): TGTGCCAGCAGACTCGACAGGGGGGGAGATACGCAGTATTTT.

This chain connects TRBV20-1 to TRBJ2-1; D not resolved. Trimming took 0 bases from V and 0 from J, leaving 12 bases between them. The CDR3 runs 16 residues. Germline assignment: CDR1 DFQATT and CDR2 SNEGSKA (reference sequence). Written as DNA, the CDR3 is TGCAGTGCTAGAGATAAGCCAACCGTCTCCTACAATGAGCAGTTCTTC. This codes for CSARDKPTVSYNEQFF.

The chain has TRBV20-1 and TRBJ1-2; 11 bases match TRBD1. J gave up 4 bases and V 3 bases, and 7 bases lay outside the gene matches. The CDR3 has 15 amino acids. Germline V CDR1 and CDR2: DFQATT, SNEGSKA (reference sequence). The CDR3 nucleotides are TGCAGTGCTAGGGGACAGGGGGGAACGGGCTATGGCTACACCTTC. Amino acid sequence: CSARGQGGTGYGYTF.

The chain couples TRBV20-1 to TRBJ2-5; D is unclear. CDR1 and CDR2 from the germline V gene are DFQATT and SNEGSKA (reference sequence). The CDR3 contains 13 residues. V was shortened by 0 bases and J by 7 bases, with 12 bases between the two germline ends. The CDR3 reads CSARDPDLGTQYF. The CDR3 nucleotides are TGCAGTGCTAGAGATCCGGATTTAGGGACCCAGTACTTC.

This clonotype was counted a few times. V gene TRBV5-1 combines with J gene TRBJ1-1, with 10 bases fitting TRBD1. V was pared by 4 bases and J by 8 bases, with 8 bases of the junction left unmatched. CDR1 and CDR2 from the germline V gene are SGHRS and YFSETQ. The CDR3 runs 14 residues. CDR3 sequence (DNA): TGCGCCAGCAGCGGGACAGGGGAGAGGCAGGAAGCTTTCTTT. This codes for CASSGTGERQEAFF.

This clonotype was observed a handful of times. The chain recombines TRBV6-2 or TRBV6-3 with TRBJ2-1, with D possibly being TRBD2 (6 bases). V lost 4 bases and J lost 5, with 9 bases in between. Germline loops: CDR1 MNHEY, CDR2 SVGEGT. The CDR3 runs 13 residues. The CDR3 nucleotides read TGTGCCAGCAGTTTTCGGGGGAACAATGAGCAGTTCTTC. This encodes CASSFRGNNEQFF.

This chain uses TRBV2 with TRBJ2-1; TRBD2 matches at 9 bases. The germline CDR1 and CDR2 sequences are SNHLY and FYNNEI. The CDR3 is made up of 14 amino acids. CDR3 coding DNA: TGTGCAGGAACGGCTAGCGGGGTCTACAATGAGCAGTTCTTC. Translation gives CAGTASGVYNEQFF.

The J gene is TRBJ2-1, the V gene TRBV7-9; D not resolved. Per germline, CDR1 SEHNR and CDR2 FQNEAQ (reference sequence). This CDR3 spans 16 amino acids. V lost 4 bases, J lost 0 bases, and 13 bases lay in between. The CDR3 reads CASSSPSLSSYNEQFF. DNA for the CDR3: TGTGCCAGCAGCTCCCCGAGTCTAAGCTCCTACAATGAGCAGTTCTTC.

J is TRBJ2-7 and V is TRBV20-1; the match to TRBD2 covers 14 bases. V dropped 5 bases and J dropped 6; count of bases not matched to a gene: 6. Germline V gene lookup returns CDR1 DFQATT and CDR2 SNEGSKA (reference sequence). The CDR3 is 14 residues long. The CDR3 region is CSAFGTSGSIEQYF. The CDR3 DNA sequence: TGCAGTGCTTTCGGGACTAGCGGGAGTATCGAGCAGTACTTC.

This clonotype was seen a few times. The CDR3 loop reads CASSSEGGNQPQHF. CDR3 in DNA: TGTGCCAGTAGTAGCGAAGGCGGCAATCAGCCCCAGCATTTT. The J gene is TRBJ1-5, the V gene TRBV19, with D unclear. V lost 4 bases to trimming and J lost 2 bases, with 9 bases between them. Germline CDR1 is LNHDA and CDR2 is SQIVND (reference sequence). This CDR3 region has 14 residues.

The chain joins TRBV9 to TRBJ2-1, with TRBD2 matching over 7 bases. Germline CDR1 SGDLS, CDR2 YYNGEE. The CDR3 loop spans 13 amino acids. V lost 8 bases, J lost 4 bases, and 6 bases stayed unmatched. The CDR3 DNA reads TGTGCCAGTGCGGGGGTGGGGTACAATGAGCAGTTCTTC. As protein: CASAGVGYNEQFF.

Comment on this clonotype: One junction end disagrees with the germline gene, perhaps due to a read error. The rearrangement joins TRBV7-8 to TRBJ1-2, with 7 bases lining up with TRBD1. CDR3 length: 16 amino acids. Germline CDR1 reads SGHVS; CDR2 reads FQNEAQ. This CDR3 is CTSSAREGTANYGYTF. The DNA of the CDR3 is TGTACCAGCAGCGCTAGGGAAGGGACAGCGAACTATGGCTACACCTTC.

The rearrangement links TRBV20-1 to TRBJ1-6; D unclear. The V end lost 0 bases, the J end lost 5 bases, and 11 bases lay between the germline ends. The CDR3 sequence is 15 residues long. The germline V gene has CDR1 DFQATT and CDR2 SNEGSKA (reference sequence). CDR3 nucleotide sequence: TGCAGTGCTAGAGAAGTACAGCTACATAATTCACCCCTCCACTTT. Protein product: CSAREVQLHNSPLHF.

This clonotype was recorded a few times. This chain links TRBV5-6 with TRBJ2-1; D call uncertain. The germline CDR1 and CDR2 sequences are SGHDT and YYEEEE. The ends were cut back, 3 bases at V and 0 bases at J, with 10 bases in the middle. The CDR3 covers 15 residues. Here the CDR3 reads CASSSTRYSYNEQFF. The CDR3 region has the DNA TGTGCCAGCAGCTCAACACGGTACTCCTACAATGAGCAGTTCTTC.

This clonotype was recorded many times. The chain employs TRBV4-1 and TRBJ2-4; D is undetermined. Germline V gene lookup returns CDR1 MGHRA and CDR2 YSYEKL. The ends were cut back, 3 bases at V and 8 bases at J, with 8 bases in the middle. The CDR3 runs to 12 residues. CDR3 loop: CASSQPFDIQYF. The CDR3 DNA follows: TGCGCCAGCAGCCAGCCCTTCGACATTCAGTACTTC.

The CDR3 protein is CASSLTAYSEPKQFF. The CDR3 region has the DNA TGTGCCAGCAGTTTAACTGCCTATTCCGAACCGAAGCAGTTCTTC. J is TRBJ2-1 and V is TRBV27; D gene unclear. Between the trimmed V and J ends, which lost 2 bases and 11 bases, there was a span of 19 bases. The CDR3 loop spans 15 amino acids. The germline V gene has CDR1 MNHEY and CDR2 SMNVEV (reference sequence).

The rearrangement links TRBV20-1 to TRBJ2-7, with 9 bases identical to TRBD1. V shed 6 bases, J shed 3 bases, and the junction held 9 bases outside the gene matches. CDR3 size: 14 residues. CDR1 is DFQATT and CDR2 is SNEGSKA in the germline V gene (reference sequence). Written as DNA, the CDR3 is TGCAGTGCAAGGAAGGGACAGGGATACTACGAGCAGTACTTC. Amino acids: CSARKGQGYYEQYF.

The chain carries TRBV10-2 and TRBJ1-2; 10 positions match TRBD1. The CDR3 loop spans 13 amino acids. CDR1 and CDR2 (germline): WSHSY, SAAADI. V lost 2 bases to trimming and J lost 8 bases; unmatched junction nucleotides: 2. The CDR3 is CASSEDRGHGYTF. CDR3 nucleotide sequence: TGCGCCAGCAGTGAGGACAGGGGGCACGGCTACACCTTC.

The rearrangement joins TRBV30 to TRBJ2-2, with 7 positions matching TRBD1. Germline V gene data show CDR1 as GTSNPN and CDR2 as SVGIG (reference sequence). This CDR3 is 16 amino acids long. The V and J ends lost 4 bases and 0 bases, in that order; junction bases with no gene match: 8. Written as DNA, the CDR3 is TGTGCCTGGAATTACCGGGACAGAGCGAACACCGGGGAGCTGTTTTTT. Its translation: CAWNYRDRANTGELFF.

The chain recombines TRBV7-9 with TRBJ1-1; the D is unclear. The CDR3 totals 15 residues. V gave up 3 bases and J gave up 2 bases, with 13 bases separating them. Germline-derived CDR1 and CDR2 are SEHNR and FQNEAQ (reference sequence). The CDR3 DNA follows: TGTGCCAGCAGCTTCGAGGGTTTCCGTAACACTGAAGCTTTCTTT. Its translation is CASSFEGFRNTEAFF.

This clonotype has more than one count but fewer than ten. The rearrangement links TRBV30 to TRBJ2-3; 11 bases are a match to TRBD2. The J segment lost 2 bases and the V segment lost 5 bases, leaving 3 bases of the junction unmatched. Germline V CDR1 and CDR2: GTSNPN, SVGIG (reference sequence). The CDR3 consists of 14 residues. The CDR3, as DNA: TGTGCCTGGTCGGGACTAGCGGACACAGATACGCAGTATTTT. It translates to CAWSGLADTDTQYF. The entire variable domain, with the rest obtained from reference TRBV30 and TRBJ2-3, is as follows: SQTIHQWPATLVQPVGSPLSLECTVEGTSNPNLYWYRQAAGRGLQLLFYSVGIGQISSEVPQNLSASRPQDRQFILSSKKLLLSDSGFYLCAWSGLADTDTQYFGPGTRLTVL.

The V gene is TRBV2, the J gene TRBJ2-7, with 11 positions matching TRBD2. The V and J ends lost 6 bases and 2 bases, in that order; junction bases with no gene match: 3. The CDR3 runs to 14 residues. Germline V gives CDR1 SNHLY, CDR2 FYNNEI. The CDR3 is CASRATSGTYEQYF. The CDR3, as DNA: TGTGCCAGCAGGGCGACTAGCGGGACCTACGAGCAGTACTTC.

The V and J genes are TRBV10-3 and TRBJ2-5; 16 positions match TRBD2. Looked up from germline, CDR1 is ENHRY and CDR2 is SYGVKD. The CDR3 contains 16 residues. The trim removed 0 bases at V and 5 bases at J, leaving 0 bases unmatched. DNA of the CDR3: TGTGCCATCAGTGAGTCGGGACTAGCGGGAGGGGAGACCCAGTACTTC. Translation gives CAISESGLAGGETQYF.

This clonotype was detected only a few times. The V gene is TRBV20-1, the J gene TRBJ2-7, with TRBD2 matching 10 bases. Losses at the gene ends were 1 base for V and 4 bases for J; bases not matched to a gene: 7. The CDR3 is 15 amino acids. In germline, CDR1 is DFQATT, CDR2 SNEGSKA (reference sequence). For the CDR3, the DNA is TGCAGTGCTAGAGGGGTCTGGACTAGCGGTTACGAGCAGTACTTC. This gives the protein CSARGVWTSGYEQYF.

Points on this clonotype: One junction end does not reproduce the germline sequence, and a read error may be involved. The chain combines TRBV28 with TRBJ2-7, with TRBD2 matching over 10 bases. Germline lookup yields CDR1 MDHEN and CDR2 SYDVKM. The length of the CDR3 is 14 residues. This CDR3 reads CTSRRSGRTYEQYF. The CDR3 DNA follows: TGTACCAGCAGGCGTAGCGGGAGGACCTACGAGCAGTACTTC.